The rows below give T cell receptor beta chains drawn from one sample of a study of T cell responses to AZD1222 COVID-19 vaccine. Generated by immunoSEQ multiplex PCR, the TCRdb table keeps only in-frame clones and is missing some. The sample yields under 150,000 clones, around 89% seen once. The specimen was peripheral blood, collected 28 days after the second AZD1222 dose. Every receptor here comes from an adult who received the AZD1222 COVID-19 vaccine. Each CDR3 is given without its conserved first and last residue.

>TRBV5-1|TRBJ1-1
ASSLEQNTEAF
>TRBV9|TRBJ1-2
ASSATESYGYT
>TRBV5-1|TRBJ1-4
ASSPDRPNEKLF
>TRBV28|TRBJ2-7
ASSLAGGTTYEQY
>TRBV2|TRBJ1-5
ASNGEYSNQPQH
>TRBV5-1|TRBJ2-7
ASSPPTDTYEQY
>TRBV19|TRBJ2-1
ASSLVGVYNEQF
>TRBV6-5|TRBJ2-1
ASSTLAGHEQF
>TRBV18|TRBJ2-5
ASSAFGTQETQY
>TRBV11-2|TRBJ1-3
ASSSIGTPGNTIY
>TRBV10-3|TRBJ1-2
AIREGALGYGYT
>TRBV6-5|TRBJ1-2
ASSYLTGGTGYT
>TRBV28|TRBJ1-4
ASSPTGGHEKLF
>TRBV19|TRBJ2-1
ASREGIGSYNEQF
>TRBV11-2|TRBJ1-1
ASSLSGNTEAF